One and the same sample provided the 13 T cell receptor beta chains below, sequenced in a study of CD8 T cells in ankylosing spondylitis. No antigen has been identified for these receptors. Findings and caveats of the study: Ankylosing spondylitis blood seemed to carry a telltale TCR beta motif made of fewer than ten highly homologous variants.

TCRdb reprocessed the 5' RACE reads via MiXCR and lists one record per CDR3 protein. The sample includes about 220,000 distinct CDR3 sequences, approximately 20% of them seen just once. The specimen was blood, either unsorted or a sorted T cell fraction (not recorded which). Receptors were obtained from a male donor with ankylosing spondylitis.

CDR3 amino acids: CSARDPTGRGGNEQFF. CDR3 DNA: TGCAGTGCTAGAGATCCTACCGGGAGGGGCGGCAATGAGCAGTTCTTC. The rearrangement joins TRBV20-1 to TRBJ2-1; 8 bases fit TRBD2. The J segment lost 6 bases and the V segment lost 0 bases, leaving 10 bases of the junction unmatched. The CDR3 sequence is 16 residues long. CDR1 is DFQATT and CDR2 is SNEGSKA in the germline V gene (reference sequence).

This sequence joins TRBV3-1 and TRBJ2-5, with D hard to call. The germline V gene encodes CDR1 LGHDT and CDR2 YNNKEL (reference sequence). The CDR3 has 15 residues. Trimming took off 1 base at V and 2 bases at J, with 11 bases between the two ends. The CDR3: CASSQVGGEQETQYF. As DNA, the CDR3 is TGTGCCAGCAGCCAAGTGGGCGGCGAACAAGAGACCCAGTACTTC.

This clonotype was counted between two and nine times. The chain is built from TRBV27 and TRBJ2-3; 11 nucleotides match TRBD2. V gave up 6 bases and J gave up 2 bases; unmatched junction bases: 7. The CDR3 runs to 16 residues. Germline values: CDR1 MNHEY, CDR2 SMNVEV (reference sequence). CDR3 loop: CASSRGTSGNTDTQYF. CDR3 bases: TGTGCCAGCAGCCGTGGGACTAGCGGAAACACAGATACGCAGTATTTT.

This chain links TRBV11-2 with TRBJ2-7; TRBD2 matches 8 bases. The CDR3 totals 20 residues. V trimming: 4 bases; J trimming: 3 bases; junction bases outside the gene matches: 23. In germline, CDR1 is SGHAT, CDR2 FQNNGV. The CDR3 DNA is TGTGCCAGCAGCTCCGGGACGGATCCCTTAGGGCGGGAGGTGGTCTACGAGCAGTACTTC. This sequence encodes CASSSGTDPLGREVVYEQYF.

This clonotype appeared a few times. CDR3 nucleotide sequence: TGTGCCAGCAGTGACTCGGGGACTAGCGGGCGTCCCTACGAGCAGTACTTC. Its protein product is CASSDSGTSGRPYEQYF. This sequence joins TRBV2 and TRBJ2-7; TRBD2 agrees at 12 bases. The trim removed 3 bases at V and 2 bases at J, leaving 8 bases unmatched. CDR1 is SNHLY, CDR2 FYNNEI, per germline. This CDR3 is built from 17 residues.

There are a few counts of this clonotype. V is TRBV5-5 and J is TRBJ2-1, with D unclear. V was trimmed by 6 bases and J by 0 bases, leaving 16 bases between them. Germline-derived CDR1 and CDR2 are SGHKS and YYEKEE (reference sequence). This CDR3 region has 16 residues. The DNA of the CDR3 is TGTGCCAGCACCTCTTGGATGCATAGCTCCTACAATGAGCAGTTCTTC. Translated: CASTSWMHSSYNEQFF.

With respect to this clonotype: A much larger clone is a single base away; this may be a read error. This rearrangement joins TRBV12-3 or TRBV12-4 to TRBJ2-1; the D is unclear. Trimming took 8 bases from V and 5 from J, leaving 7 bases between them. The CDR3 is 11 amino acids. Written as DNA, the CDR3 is TGTGCCAGCGGTTCAAACAATGAGCAGTTCTTC. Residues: CASGSNNEQFF.

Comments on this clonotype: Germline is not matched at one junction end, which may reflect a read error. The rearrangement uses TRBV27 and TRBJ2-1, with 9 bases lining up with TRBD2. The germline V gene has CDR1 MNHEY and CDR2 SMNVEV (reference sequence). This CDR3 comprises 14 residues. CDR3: CASSFGDSGSPSVF. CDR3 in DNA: TGTGCCAGCAGTTTCGGCGATAGCGGGAGTCCCTCGGTCTTC.

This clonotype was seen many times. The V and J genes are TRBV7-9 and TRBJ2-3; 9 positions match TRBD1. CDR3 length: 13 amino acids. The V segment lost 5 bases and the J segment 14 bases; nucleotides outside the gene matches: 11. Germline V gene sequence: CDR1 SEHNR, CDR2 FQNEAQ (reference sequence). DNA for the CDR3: TGTGCCAGCAGCGCAGAAGTCGGGACAGGGTGGTATTTT. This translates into CASSAEVGTGWYF.

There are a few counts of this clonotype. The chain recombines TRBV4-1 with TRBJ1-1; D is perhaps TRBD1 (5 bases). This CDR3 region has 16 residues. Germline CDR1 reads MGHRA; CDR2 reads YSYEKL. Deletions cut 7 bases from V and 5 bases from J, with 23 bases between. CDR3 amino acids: CASMDYPLGGETEAFF. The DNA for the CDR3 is TGCGCCAGCATGGATTACCCCTTGGGGGGAGAAACTGAAGCTTTCTTT.

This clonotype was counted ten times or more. The DNA of the CDR3 is TGTGCCGGTAGTAGTCCGGCGGACACCGGGGAGCTGTTTTTT. As protein: CAGSSPADTGELFF. J is TRBJ2-2 and V is TRBV28; D gene ambiguous. V lost 11 bases to trimming and J lost 3 bases, with 16 bases between them. Germline assignment: CDR1 MDHEN and CDR2 SYDVKM. The CDR3 runs to 14 residues.

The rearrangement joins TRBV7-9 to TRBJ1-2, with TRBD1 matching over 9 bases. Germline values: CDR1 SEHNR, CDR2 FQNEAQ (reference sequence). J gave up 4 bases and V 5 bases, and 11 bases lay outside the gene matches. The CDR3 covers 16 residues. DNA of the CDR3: TGTGCCAGCAGCCCCCGGGACAGGGCCCTCATCTATGGCTACACCTTC. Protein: CASSPRDRALIYGYTF.

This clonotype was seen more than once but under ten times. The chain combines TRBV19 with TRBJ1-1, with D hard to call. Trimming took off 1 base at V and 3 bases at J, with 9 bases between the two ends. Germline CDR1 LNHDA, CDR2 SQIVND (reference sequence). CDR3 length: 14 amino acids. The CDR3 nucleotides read TGTGCCAGTAGTATAGCCGTTGGGTACACTGAAGCTTTCTTT. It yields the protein CASSIAVGYTEAFF.